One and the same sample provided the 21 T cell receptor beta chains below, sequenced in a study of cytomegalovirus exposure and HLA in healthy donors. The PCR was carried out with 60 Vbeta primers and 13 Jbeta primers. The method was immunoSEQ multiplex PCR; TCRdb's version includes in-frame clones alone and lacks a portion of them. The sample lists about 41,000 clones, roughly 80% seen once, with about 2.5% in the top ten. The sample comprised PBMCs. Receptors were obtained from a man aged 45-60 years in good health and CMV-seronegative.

The CDR3 spells CASSLTGGSNQPQHF. CDR3 DNA: TGTGCCAGCAGTTTGACAGGGGGTAGCAATCAGCCCCAGCATTTT. J is TRBJ1-5 and V is TRBV2; 9 bases are shared with TRBD1. The V and J ends lost 5 bases and 0 bases, in that order; junction bases with no gene match: 2. The CDR3 contains 15 residues. Germline CDR1 SNHLY, CDR2 FYNNEI.

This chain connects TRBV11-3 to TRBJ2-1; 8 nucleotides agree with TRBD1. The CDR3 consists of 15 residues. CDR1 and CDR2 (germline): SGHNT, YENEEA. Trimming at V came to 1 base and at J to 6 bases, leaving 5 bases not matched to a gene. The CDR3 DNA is TGTGCCAGCAGCTTAGGTCAGGGGGCGAGCAATGAGCAGTTCTTC. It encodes CASSLGQGASNEQFF.

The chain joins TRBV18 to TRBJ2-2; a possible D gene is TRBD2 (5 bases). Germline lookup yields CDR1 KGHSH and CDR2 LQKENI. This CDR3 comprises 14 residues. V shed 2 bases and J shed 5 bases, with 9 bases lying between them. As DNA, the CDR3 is TGTGCCAGCTCACCAGGGCCGGGAACCGGGGAGCTGTTTTTT. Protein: CASSPGPGTGELFF.

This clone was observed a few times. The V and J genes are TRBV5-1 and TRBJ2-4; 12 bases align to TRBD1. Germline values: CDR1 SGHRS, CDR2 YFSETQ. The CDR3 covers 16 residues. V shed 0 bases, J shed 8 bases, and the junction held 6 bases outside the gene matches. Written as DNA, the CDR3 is TGCGCCAGCAGCTTGGAAGGGGGACAGGGGGCAGACATTCAGTACTTC. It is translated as CASSLEGGQGADIQYF.

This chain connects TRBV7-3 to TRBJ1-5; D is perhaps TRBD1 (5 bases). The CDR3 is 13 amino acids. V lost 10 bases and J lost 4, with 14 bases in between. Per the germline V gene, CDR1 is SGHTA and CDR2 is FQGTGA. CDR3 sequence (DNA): TGTGCCACTAGTTTGGGGCAAAATCAGCCCCAGCATTTT. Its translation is CATSLGQNQPQHF. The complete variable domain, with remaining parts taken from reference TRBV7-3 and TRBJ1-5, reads GAGVSQTPSNKVTEKGKYVELRCDPISGHTALYWYRQSLGQGPEFLIYFQGTGAADDSGLPNDRFFAVRPEGSVSTLKIQRTERGDSAVYLCATSLGQNQPQHFGDGTRLSIL.

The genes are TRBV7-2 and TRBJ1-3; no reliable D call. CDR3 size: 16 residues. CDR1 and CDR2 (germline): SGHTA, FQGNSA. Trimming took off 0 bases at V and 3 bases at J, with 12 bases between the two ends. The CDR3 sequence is CASSLAGTPGGNTIYF. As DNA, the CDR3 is TGTGCCAGCAGCTTAGCGGGCACCCCTGGTGGAAACACCATATATTTT. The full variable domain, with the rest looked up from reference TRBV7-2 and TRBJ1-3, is GAGVSQSPSNKVTEKGKDVELRCDPISGHTALYWYRQSLGQGLEFLIYFQGNSAPDKSGLPSDRFSAERTGGSVSTLTIQRTQQEDSAVYLCASSLAGTPGGNTIYFGEGSWLTVV.

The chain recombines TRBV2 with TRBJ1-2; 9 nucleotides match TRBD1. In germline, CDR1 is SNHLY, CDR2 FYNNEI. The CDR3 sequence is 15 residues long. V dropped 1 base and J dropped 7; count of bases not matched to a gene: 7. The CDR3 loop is CASSEEQGALFGYTF. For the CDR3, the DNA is TGTGCCAGCAGTGAAGAACAGGGGGCACTATTTGGCTACACCTTC.

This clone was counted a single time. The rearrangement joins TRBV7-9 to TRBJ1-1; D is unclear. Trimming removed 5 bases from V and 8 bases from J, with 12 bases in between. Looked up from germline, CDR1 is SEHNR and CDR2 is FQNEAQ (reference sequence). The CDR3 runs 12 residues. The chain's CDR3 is CASSPQSQEAFF. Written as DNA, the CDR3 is TGTGCCAGCAGCCCCCAATCCCAGGAAGCTTTCTTT. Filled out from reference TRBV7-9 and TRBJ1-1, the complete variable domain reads DTGVSQNPRHKITKRGQNVTFRCDPISEHNRLYWYRQTLGQGPEFLTYFQNEAQLEKSRLLSDRFSAERPKGSFSTLEIQRTEQGDSAMYLCASSPQSQEAFFGQGTRLTVV.

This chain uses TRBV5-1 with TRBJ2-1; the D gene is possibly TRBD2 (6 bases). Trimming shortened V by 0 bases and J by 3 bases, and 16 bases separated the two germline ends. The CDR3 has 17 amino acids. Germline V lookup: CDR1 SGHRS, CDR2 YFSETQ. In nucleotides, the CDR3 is TGCGCCAGCAGCTTGGGATCTGGGGACTCCCGCTACAATGAGCAGTTCTTC. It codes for CASSLGSGDSRYNEQFF.

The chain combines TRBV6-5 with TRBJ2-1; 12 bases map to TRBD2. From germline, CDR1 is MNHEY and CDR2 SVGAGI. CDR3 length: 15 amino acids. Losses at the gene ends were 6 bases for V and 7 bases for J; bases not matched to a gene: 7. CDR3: CASSRHGTSGNEQFF. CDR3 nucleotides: TGTGCCAGCAGCCGCCATGGGACTAGCGGGAATGAGCAGTTCTTC.

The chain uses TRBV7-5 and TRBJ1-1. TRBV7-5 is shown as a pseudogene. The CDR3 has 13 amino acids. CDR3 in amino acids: CASSLRVYTEAFF. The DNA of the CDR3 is TGTGCCAGCAGCTTACGGGTCTACACTGAAGCTTTCTTT.

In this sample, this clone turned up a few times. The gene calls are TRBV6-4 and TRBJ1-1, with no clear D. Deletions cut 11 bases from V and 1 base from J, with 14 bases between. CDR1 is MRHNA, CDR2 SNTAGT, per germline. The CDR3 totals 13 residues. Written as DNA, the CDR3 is TGTGCCCCTCCAGGAGGAGAGAACACTGAAGCTTTCTTT. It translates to CAPPGGENTEAFF.

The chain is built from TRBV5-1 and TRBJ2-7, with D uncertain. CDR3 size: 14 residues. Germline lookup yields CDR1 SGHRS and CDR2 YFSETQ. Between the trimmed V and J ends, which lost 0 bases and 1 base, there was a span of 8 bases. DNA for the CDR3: TGCGCCAGCAGCTTGGTGCCTAGTTCCTACGAGCAGTACTTC. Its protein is CASSLVPSSYEQYF.

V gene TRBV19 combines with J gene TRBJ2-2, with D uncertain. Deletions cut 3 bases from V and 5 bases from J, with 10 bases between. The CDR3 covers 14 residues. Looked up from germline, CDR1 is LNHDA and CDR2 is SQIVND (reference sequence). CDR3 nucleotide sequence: TGTGCCAGTAGTATCGGAGCCACTACCGGGGAGCTGTTTTTT. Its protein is CASSIGATTGELFF.

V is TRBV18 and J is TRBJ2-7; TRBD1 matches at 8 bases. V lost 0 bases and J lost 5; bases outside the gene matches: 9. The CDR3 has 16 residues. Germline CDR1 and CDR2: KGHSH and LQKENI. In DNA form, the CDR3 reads TGTGCCAGCTCACCACCACTTGGACAGGGAGCTAACGAGCAGTACTTC. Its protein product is CASSPPLGQGANEQYF.

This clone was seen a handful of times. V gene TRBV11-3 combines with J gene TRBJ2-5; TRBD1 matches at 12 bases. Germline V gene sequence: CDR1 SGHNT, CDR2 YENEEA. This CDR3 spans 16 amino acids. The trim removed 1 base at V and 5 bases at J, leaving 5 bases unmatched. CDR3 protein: CASSLGGDRGRETQYF. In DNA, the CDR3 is TGTGCCAGCAGCTTAGGAGGGGACAGGGGGCGGGAGACCCAGTACTTC.

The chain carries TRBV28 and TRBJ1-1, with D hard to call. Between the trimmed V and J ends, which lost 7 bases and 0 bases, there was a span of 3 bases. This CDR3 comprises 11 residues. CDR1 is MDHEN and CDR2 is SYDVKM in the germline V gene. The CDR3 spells CASIMNTEAFF. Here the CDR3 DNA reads TGTGCCAGCATTATGAACACTGAAGCTTTCTTT.

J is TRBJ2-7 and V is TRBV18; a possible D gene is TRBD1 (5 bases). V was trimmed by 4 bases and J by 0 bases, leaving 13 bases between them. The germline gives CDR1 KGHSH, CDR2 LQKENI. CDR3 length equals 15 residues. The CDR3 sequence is CASSLNIDSSYEQYF. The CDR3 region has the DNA TGTGCCAGCTCACTTAATATTGACAGCTCCTACGAGCAGTACTTC.

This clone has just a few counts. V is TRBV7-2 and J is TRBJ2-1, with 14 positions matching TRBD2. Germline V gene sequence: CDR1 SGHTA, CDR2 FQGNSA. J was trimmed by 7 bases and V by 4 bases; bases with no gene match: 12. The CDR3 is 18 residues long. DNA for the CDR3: TGTGCCAGCAGCTACGGGACTAGCGGGAGACGGGTCGGGAATGAGCAGTTCTTC. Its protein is CASSYGTSGRRVGNEQFF.

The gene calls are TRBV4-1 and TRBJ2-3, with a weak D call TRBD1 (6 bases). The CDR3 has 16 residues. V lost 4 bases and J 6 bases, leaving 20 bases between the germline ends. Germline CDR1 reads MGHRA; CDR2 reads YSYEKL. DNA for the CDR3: TGCGCCAGCAGCCTAACGACAGCCCAGGGGATGGATACGCAGTATTTT. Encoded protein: CASSLTTAQGMDTQYF.

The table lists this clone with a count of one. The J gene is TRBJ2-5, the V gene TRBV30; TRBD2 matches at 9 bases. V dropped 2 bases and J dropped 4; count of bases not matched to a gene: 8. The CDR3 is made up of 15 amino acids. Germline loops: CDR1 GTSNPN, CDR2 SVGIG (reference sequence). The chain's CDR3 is CAWSYRRGGPETQYF. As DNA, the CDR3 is TGTGCCTGGAGTTATCGGCGGGGGGGCCCAGAGACCCAGTACTTC.